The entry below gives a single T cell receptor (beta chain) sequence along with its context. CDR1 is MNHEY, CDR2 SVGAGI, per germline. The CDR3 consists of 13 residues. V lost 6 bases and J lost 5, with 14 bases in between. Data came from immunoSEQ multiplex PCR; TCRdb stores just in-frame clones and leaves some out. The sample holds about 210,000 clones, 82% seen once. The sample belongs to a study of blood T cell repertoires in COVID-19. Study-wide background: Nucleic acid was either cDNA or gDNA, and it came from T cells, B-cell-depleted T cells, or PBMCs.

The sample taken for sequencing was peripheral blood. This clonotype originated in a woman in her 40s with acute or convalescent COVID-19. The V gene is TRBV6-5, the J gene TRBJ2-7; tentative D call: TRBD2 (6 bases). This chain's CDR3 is CASRGGPPDEQYF. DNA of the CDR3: TGTGCCAGCAGGGGGGGTCCGCCAGACGAGCAGTACTTC.